These 21 T cell receptor beta chains originate from one sample sequenced in a study of OX40 agonist ivuxolimab in advanced cancers. Using immunoSEQ multiplex PCR, the repertoire was profiled, and TCRdb retains in-frame clones only, with some absent. The sample yields about 47,000 clones, around four fifths seen once. The sequencing here drew on CD4+ or CD8+ T cells sorted from blood, taken in a trial of the OX40 agonist ivuxolimab. The receptors stem from an adult with an advanced solid tumor such as melanoma, head and neck, liver or kidney cancer.

This clone showed up many times. The rearrangement joins TRBV28 to TRBJ2-7; the D gene could be TRBD1 or TRBD2 (5 bases each). V lost 3 bases to trimming and J lost 2 bases, with 14 bases between them. CDR1 and CDR2 (germline): MDHEN, SYDVKM. This CDR3 is built from 15 residues. The CDR3 reads CASSFGEGTPYEQYF. The CDR3 DNA is TGTGCCAGCAGTTTTGGTGAGGGGACCCCCTACGAGCAGTACTTC.

The chain has TRBV4-3 and TRBJ2-5, with D perhaps TRBD2 (5 bases). Germline V gives CDR1 LGHNA, CDR2 YSLEER. CDR3 length: 15 amino acids. V gave up 0 bases and J gave up 0 bases, with 8 bases separating them. The CDR3 DNA reads as TGCGCCAGCAGCCAAGAGAGGGTGTACCAAGAGACCCAGTACTTC. The encoded protein is CASSQERVYQETQYF.

The rearrangement links TRBV28 to TRBJ2-5; D unresolved. Near its end, the DNA agrees better with TRBJ2-7, so the J call may be wrong. Germline assignment: CDR1 MDHEN and CDR2 SYDVKM. The CDR3 totals 13 residues. The CDR3 region has the DNA TGTGCCAGTCGCATGGCAGGCCACTACGAGCAGTACTTC. Residues: CASRMAGHYEQYF.

This clone has just one count. The rearrangement links TRBV7-8 to TRBJ2-1; tentatively, D is TRBD2 (6 bases). Trimming removed 4 bases from V and 5 bases from J, with 18 bases in between. The CDR3 sequence is 16 residues long. Germline V gene sequence: CDR1 SGHVS, CDR2 FQNEAQ. CDR3 nucleotide sequence: TGTGCCAGCAGCTCTCTCGCCGGGACTGGCAACAATGAGCAGTTCTTC. It encodes CASSSLAGTGNNEQFF.

The chain employs TRBV11-2 and TRBJ2-7, with TRBD2 identical over 8 bases. The CDR3 is 14 residues long. V lost 0 bases and J lost 7; bases outside the gene matches: 5. CDR1 and CDR2 from the germline V gene are SGHAT and FQNNGV. The CDR3 loop is CASSLERGGWEQYF. Written as DNA, the CDR3 is TGTGCCAGCAGCTTAGAACGGGGGGGCTGGGAGCAGTACTTC.

The V call is TRBV7-8, the J call TRBJ2-6, with 8 bases identical to TRBD1. The CDR3 sequence is 18 residues long. Germline loops: CDR1 SGHVS, CDR2 FQNEAQ. After removal of 1 base from V and 2 bases from J, the junction contained 7 bases not matched to a gene. CDR3 DNA sequence: TGTGCCAGCAGCTTAGTTAGGCAGGGGGCCACTGGGGCCAACGTCCTGACTTTC. Translation: CASSLVRQGATGANVLTF.

The J gene is TRBJ2-1, the V gene TRBV27, with TRBD2 identical over 10 bases. Germline V gene sequence: CDR1 MNHEY, CDR2 SMNVEV (reference sequence). This CDR3 is 16 amino acids long. With V trimmed by 2 bases and J by 7 bases, 8 bases remained unmatched. In DNA, the CDR3 is TGTGCCAGCAGTTTAGAGTGGCTAGCGGGAGTAAATGAGCAGTTCTTC. Translation: CASSLEWLAGVNEQFF.

This clone was observed once. The chain uses TRBV19 and TRBJ1-1; no reliable D call. Germline V gene lookup returns CDR1 LNHDA and CDR2 SQIVND (reference sequence). The CDR3 contains 13 residues. V lost 5 bases and J lost 1, with 8 bases in between. CDR3 coding DNA: TGTGCCAGTAGTCCGACCGAGAACACTGAAGCTTTCTTT. Translated, it gives CASSPTENTEAFF.

The rearrangement joins TRBV13 to TRBJ2-7; 14 bases are shared with TRBD2. From germline, CDR1 is PRHDT and CDR2 FYEKMQ (reference sequence). The length of the CDR3 is 15 residues. V dropped 4 bases and J dropped 4; count of bases not matched to a gene: 3. The CDR3 reads CASSSTSGGAYEQYF. CDR3 DNA sequence: TGTGCCAGCAGCTCGACTAGCGGGGGGGCTTACGAGCAGTACTTC.

This clone was observed at least ten times. The genes are TRBV7-2 and TRBJ2-7; D is unclear. CDR1 is SGHTA and CDR2 is FQGNSA in the germline V gene. This CDR3 spans 16 amino acids. V lost 2 bases, J lost 1 base, and 15 bases lay in between. The CDR3 region is CASSLNSLAASYEQYF. The CDR3 DNA is TGTGCCAGCAGCTTAAACTCCCTTGCAGCATCCTACGAGCAGTACTTC.

V is TRBV9 and J is TRBJ1-1, with D maybe TRBD1 (6 bases). V lost 6 bases, J lost 4 bases, and 13 bases lay in between. The CDR3 consists of 13 residues. Germline values: CDR1 SGDLS, CDR2 YYNGEE. Here the CDR3 reads CASTYEGGTEAFF. CDR3 bases: TGTGCCAGCACCTACGAAGGGGGCACTGAAGCTTTCTTT.

The chain is built from TRBV11-2 and TRBJ1-1, with D possibly TRBD1 on 5 matching bases. The germline CDR1 and CDR2 sequences are SGHAT and FQNNGV. Trimming pared 4 bases from V and 8 bases from J, leaving 11 bases between. This CDR3 region has 12 residues. CDR3 protein: CASSYMGPEAFF. In DNA form, the CDR3 reads TGTGCCAGCAGCTACATGGGGCCAGAAGCTTTCTTT.

In nucleotides, the CDR3 is TGTGCCAGCAGCATATATCCTGGACAGGCAGATACGCAGTATTTT. It specifies CASSIYPGQADTQYF. The chain employs TRBV5-4 and TRBJ2-3, with 7 bases that match TRBD1. This CDR3 contains 15 residues. Losses at the gene ends were 4 bases for V and 4 bases for J; bases not matched to a gene: 9. The germline gives CDR1 SGHNT, CDR2 YYREEE (reference sequence). Using reference TRBV5-4 and TRBJ2-3 for the parts outside the CDR3, the full variable domain is ETGVTQSPTHLIKTRGQQVTLRCSSQSGHNTVSWYQQALGQGPQFIFQYYREEENGRGNFPPRFSGLQFPNYSSELNVNALELDDSALYLCASSIYPGQADTQYFGPGTRLTVL.

This clone occurred a few times. This chain links TRBV27 with TRBJ2-3; 7 bases map to TRBD2. Germline CDR1 is MNHEY and CDR2 is SMNVEV (reference sequence). J lost 0 bases, V lost 6 bases, and 9 bases had no gene match. The CDR3 covers 16 residues. The CDR3 DNA is TGTGCCAGCAGCTATTATAGCGGGTCTAGCACAGATACGCAGTATTTT. Translated, it gives CASSYYSGSSTDTQYF.

The table lists this clone with a few counts. This rearrangement joins TRBV5-4 to TRBJ2-1; 13 nucleotides agree with TRBD2. V trimming: 4 bases; J trimming: 8 bases; junction bases outside the gene matches: 6. Germline CDR1 reads SGHNT; CDR2 reads YYREEE (reference sequence). The length of the CDR3 is 15 residues. Here the CDR3 DNA reads TGTGCCAGCAGCCCTGGACTAGCGGGAGAGGATGAGCAGTTCTTC. The encoded protein is CASSPGLAGEDEQFF.

The chain links TRBV30 to TRBJ2-6; D not certain. Germline V gene sequence: CDR1 GTSNPN, CDR2 SVGIG (reference sequence). The CDR3 covers 17 residues. V dropped 0 bases and J dropped 0 bases, with 12 bases sitting between them. The CDR3 sequence is CAWSVLNLSSGANVLTF. The CDR3 nucleotides read TGTGCCTGGAGTGTACTGAACCTTAGCTCTGGGGCCAACGTCCTGACTTTC.

In its sample, this clone was seen once. This chain links TRBV5-4 with TRBJ1-1; the D gene is possibly TRBD1 (6 bases). V lost 4 bases and J lost 5, with 15 bases in between. CDR1 is SGHNT and CDR2 is YYREEE in the germline V gene (reference sequence). The CDR3 contains 14 residues. The CDR3 DNA reads as TGTGCCAGCAGCCCTCCTGGGGGGCGGACTGAAGCTTTCTTT. Amino acid sequence: CASSPPGGRTEAFF. Together with reference TRBV5-4 and TRBJ1-1, the CDR3 gives the full variable domain: ETGVTQSPTHLIKTRGQQVTLRCSSQSGHNTVSWYQQALGQGPQFIFQYYREEENGRGNFPPRFSGLQFPNYSSELNVNALELDDSALYLCASSPPGGRTEAFFGQGTRLTVV.

This chain links TRBV28 with TRBJ2-4; 8 bases line up with TRBD2. The germline V gene encodes CDR1 MDHEN and CDR2 SYDVKM. CDR3 length: 17 amino acids. Trimming removed 3 bases from V and 6 bases from J; junction bases left unmatched: 13. CDR3 amino acids: CASSFPRSWTSSNIQYF. As DNA, the CDR3 is TGTGCCAGCAGTTTCCCCCGCTCGTGGACTAGCTCAAACATTCAGTACTTC.

This clone was counted only a few times. The rearrangement uses TRBV29-1 and TRBJ1-1; D is unresolved. This CDR3 spans 13 amino acids. Germline-derived CDR1 and CDR2 are SQVTM and ANQGSEA. Trimming left V 1 base short and J 11 bases short, with 17 bases between. The CDR3: CSVEVPLLLSAFF. The CDR3 DNA sequence: TGCAGCGTTGAAGTCCCGTTGCTCCTTTCCGCTTTCTTT.

The CDR3 DNA reads as TGTGCCAGCAGTTACGGGGGCGCCGGGACAGGGATTGGCTACACCTTC. Protein sequence: CASSYGGAGTGIGYTF. The chain employs TRBV6-5 and TRBJ1-2; 9 bases line up with TRBD1. The CDR3 extends over 16 amino acids. The germline V gene has CDR1 MNHEY and CDR2 SVGAGI. V lost 2 bases and J lost 7; bases outside the gene matches: 11.

The table lists this clone with a count of one. This chain links TRBV6-1 with TRBJ1-2, with D tentatively TRBD1 (5 bases). CDR3 length: 16 residues. The germline V gene has CDR1 MNHNS and CDR2 SASEGT. Trimming stripped 4 bases from V and 1 base from J, with 16 bases between. CDR3 DNA: TGTGCCAGCAGTGGAGACATTGGGGGAAGTAACTATGGCTACACCTTC. This gives the protein CASSGDIGGSNYGYTF.